The source of this T cell receptor beta chain is a study of T cell responses to AZD1222 COVID-19 vaccine. About the study: The analysis combined second doses at about 4 or about 12 weeks.

Sequenced by immunoSEQ multiplex PCR; TCRdb stores in-frame clones only, minus some. The table has more than 150,000 clones, 85% to 90% seen once. CDR3 length equals 15 residues. The V and J ends lost 11 bases and 4 bases, in that order; junction bases with no gene match: 16. Germline-derived CDR1 and CDR2 are SNHLY and FYNNEI. Here the sequenced sample was peripheral blood, taken on day 0 of AZD1222 vaccination. The J gene is TRBJ2-7, the V gene TRBV2; TRBD2 agrees at 8 bases. This TCR derives from an adult in good health. Written as DNA, the CDR3 is TGTGCCTACCCCGGGGGGGAGCGGGCCCCATACGAGCAGTACTTC. Its translation: CAYPGGERAPYEQYF.